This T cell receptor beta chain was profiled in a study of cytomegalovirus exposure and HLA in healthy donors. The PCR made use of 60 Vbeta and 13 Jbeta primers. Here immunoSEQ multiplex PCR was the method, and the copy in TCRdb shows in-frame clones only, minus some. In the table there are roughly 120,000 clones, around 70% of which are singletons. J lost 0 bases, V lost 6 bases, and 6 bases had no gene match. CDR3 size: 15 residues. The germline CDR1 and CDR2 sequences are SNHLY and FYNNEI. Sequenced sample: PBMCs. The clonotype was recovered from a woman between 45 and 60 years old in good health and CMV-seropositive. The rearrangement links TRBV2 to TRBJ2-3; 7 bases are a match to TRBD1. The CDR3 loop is CASSIDRVSTDTQYF. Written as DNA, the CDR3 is TGTGCCAGCAGCATCGACAGGGTTAGCACAGATACGCAGTATTTT.